One T cell receptor beta chain is described in this entry. The CDR3 spans 19 residues. V was clipped by 0 bases and J by 0 bases; unmatched bases: 10. Looked up from germline, CDR1 is SGHTS and CDR2 is YDEGEE. Participants, roughly 18 to 89 years old, spanned approximately 25 US areas. Original processing methods: The authors estimated nucleated cell counts from reference gene primer amplification. TCRdb's copy holds only in-frame clones and misses some; the assay was immunoSEQ multiplex PCR. D and trimming come from the DNA, and the V and J calls and clone size come from that table. The sample lists tens of thousands of clones; roughly 80% were seen once. The data were obtained in a study of blood T cell repertoires in COVID-19. Study context: The cDNA or gDNA used as material had been derived from T cells, B-cell-depleted T cells, or PBMCs.

Sequenced input: PBMCs or T cells enriched from blood (not recorded which). The V and J genes are TRBV5-8 and TRBJ1-1, with 11 bases fitting TRBD1. The sequence came from a woman in her thirties or forties with acute COVID-19. The CDR3 coding sequence is TGTGCCAGCAGCTTGGGCCAGGGACAGGGGGTCAGGTTGAACACTGAAGCTTTCTTT. It translates to CASSLGQGQGVRLNTEAFF.